These 7 T cell receptor beta chains share one sample of origin, sequenced in a study of molecular identifiers for immune sequencing clone quantification. TCRdb reprocessed the PCR reads with MiXCR, giving one entry per CDR3 protein. The repertoire holds fewer than 350,000 distinct CDR3 sequences, with roughly a quarter as singletons. Sample: naive CD8+ T cells from blood, with Jurkat cell RNA spiked in. Subset defined: FACS-sorted CD8+CD4-CCR7+CD45RA+ naive T cells. These receptors originate from a human donor in good health. Some libraries in this study had Jurkat cell RNA spiked in.

This sequence joins TRBV11-2 and TRBJ2-1, with D possibly being TRBD1 (6 bases). Trimming shortened V by 5 bases and J by 15 bases, and 17 bases separated the two germline ends. The CDR3 runs 12 residues. Germline lookup yields CDR1 SGHAT and CDR2 FQNNGV. In DNA form, the CDR3 reads TGTGCCAGCAGCCAAATGGGACACCCTCCGTTCTTC. Amino acid sequence: CASSQMGHPPFF.

This clonotype appeared a few times. The CDR3 spells CATSSTLFGGRSIYNEQFF. CDR3 in DNA: TGTGCCACCAGCAGCACCCTGTTTGGTGGGAGAAGTATCTACAATGAGCAGTTCTTC. The chain uses TRBV15 and TRBJ2-1; D is possibly TRBD2 (5 bases). The CDR3 consists of 19 residues. V lost 3 bases to trimming and J lost 3 bases, with 24 bases between them. The germline gives CDR1 LNHNV, CDR2 YYDKDF (reference sequence).

This clonotype was observed a single time. The junction and the germline gene differ at one end; a read error may be behind it. This chain uses TRBV7-9 with TRBJ2-7; 7 bases align to TRBD2. Per germline, CDR1 SEHNR and CDR2 FQNEAQ (reference sequence). The CDR3 length is 15 residues. In DNA, the CDR3 is TGTGCCAGCAGCCCTTGGTCTAGCGGACCCTACGCGCAGTACTTC. Its translation: CASSPWSSGPYAQYF.

This clonotype was picked up a small number of times. This chain links TRBV14 with TRBJ1-1; 10 bases line up with TRBD1. The CDR3 spans 16 residues. In germline, CDR1 is SGHDN, CDR2 FVKESK. After removal of 4 bases from V and 5 bases from J, the junction contained 10 bases not matched to a gene. Here the CDR3 DNA reads TGTGCCAGCAGCCCCCGGGACAGGGGCCGGTTTACTGAAGCTTTCTTT. Encoded protein: CASSPRDRGRFTEAFF.

This clonotype has a handful of counts. The chain joins TRBV6-5 to TRBJ2-6; 10 bases align to TRBD1. Germline V gene sequence: CDR1 MNHEY, CDR2 SVGAGI. The V and J ends lost 5 bases and 0 bases, in that order; junction bases with no gene match: 10. CDR3 size: 19 residues. The CDR3, as DNA: TGTGCCAGCAGTGGGACAGGGGATCCTTGGCTCTCTGGGGCCAACGTCCTGACTTTC. This sequence encodes CASSGTGDPWLSGANVLTF.

This chain links TRBV5-4 with TRBJ2-7, with TRBD2 as a possible D gene (6 bases). This CDR3 is 10 amino acids long. Germline V gene sequence: CDR1 SGHNT, CDR2 YYREEE (reference sequence). The ends were cut back, 10 bases at V and 7 bases at J, with 12 bases in the middle. The CDR3 protein is CAVGGGEQYF. The CDR3 DNA reads as TGTGCCGTCGGGGGTGGTGAGCAGTACTTC.

Concerning this clonotype: A clone one base away is much larger, so this may be a read error. The rearrangement joins TRBV7-9 to TRBJ2-7; a weak D match, TRBD1 (5 bases). V was clipped by 4 bases and J by 6 bases, with 13 bases between them. The CDR3 is 13 residues long. Per germline, CDR1 SEHNR and CDR2 FQNEAQ (reference sequence). The CDR3 reads CASSWGPDCEQYF. In DNA, the CDR3 is TGTGCCAGCAGCTGGGGCCCCGACTGCGAGCAGTACTTC.